The 31 T cell receptor beta chains presented below share a single source sample, sequenced in a study of T cell responses to AZD1222 COVID-19 vaccine. Measured with immunoSEQ multiplex PCR; TCRdb has only the in-frame clones, and not every one. Of 200,000 to 300,000 clones in the sample, 85% to 95% were seen once. Sequenced here: peripheral blood, sampled on day 0 of AZD1222 vaccination. Every receptor here comes from an adult in good health.

This rearrangement joins TRBV3-1 (or the pseudogene TRBV3-2) to TRBJ1-5, with a possible D match to TRBD1 (6 bases). Germline CDR1 and CDR2: LGHDT and YNNKEL (reference sequence). V shed 1 base and J shed 7 bases, with 11 bases lying between them. CDR3 length: 14 amino acids. The DNA for the CDR3 is TGTGCCAGCAGCCAAGGAAGGGGGTCGCAGCCCCAGCATTTT. It codes for CASSQGRGSQPQHF.

This chain uses TRBV7-2 with TRBJ1-4; D gene uncertain. V was pared by 5 bases and J by 8 bases, with 12 bases between. CDR1 and CDR2 (germline): SGHTA, FQGNSA. The CDR3 loop spans 13 amino acids. The CDR3 spells CASSLVGGEKLFF. The CDR3 DNA reads TGTGCCAGCAGCCTAGTCGGCGGGGAAAAACTGTTTTTT.

This chain uses TRBV5-1 with TRBJ1-2; 7 nucleotides match TRBD1. This CDR3 region has 12 residues. With V trimmed by 4 bases and J by 5 bases, 2 bases remained unmatched. Germline V gene lookup returns CDR1 SGHRS and CDR2 YFSETQ. The DNA for the CDR3 is TGCGCCAGCAGCGGACAGGAGTATGGCTACACCTTC. Residues: CASSGQEYGYTF.

This clone has a single count. Here the CDR3 DNA reads TGTGCCATCTCCTCCTTGCCCTACGAGCAGTACTTC. Translated, it gives CAISSLPYEQYF. The chain employs TRBV10-3 and TRBJ2-7; D unclear. The CDR3 loop spans 12 amino acids. Germline assignment: CDR1 ENHRY and CDR2 SYGVKD. V was shortened by 8 bases and J by 2 bases, with 10 bases between the two germline ends.

A few counts support this clone. V is TRBV5-6 and J is TRBJ1-6; D is unresolved. The V gene lost 1 base and the J gene lost 0 bases, with 5 bases spanning the gap. This CDR3 has 15 residues. Per the germline V gene, CDR1 is SGHDT and CDR2 is YYEEEE. CDR3 in DNA: TGTGCCAGCAGCTTGTGGAGCTCCTATAATTCACCCCTCCACTTT. Translation gives CASSLWSSYNSPLHF.

This chain uses TRBV5-1 with TRBJ2-5; 8 nucleotides match TRBD1. Trimming cost V 0 bases and J 4 bases; bases outside gene matches: 5. The germline V gene has CDR1 SGHRS and CDR2 YFSETQ. The CDR3 contains 15 residues. CDR3 residues: CASSLVRTGPETQYF. The CDR3 region has the DNA TGCGCCAGCAGCTTGGTTAGGACAGGGCCAGAGACCCAGTACTTC.

In the case of this clone: Relative to the germline gene, one junction end is altered; a read error may explain this. The chain recombines TRBV28 with TRBJ2-7; 7 bases agree with TRBD2. Germline assignment: CDR1 MDHEN and CDR2 SYDVKM. The CDR3 spans 11 residues. Here the CDR3 reads CASVYGEGTHF. For the CDR3, the DNA is TGTGCCAGCGTTTACGGGGAGGGCACGCACTTC.

V gene TRBV3-1 (or the pseudogene TRBV3-2) combines with J gene TRBJ1-2; perhaps TRBD1 as D (6 bases). V shed 6 bases and J shed 2 bases, with 28 bases lying between them. Germline loops: CDR1 LGHDT, CDR2 YNNKEL (reference sequence). The CDR3 loop spans 19 amino acids. This chain's CDR3 is CASRQSPIRGKAPNYGYTF. The DNA of the CDR3 is TGTGCCAGCAGGCAAAGTCCTATTAGGGGGAAGGCGCCAAACTATGGCTACACCTTC.

The chain combines TRBV7-6 with TRBJ2-7; the D is unclear. Germline V gives CDR1 SGHVS, CDR2 FNYEAQ. CDR3 length: 15 residues. V lost 6 bases, J lost 3 bases, and 18 bases lay in between. CDR3 protein: CASSRGVGSHYEQYF. In nucleotides, the CDR3 is TGTGCCAGCAGTCGTGGGGTGGGCTCGCACTACGAGCAGTACTTC.

The rearrangement joins TRBV28 to TRBJ2-7; 9 nucleotides agree with TRBD2. Germline V gene sequence: CDR1 MDHEN, CDR2 SYDVKM. The V and J ends lost 6 bases and 0 bases, in that order; junction bases with no gene match: 6. This CDR3 is 15 amino acids long. This CDR3 reads CASSYSGSRSYEQYF. Written as DNA, the CDR3 is TGTGCCAGCAGCTATAGCGGGAGCCGCTCCTACGAGCAGTACTTC.

The chain combines TRBV4-1 with TRBJ2-1; the match to TRBD2 covers 8 bases. This CDR3 region has 15 residues. Unmatched junction bases numbered 1, after V lost 0 bases and J lost 3 bases. The germline V gene encodes CDR1 MGHRA and CDR2 YSYEKL. In DNA, the CDR3 is TGCGCCAGCAGCCAAGATGGGACTAGCTACAATGAGCAGTTCTTC. It encodes CASSQDGTSYNEQFF.

V and J are TRBV2 and TRBJ1-6, with TRBD1 matching 10 bases. From germline, CDR1 is SNHLY and CDR2 FYNNEI. The CDR3 is 13 residues long. The trim removed 7 bases at V and 8 bases at J, leaving 2 bases unmatched. The CDR3 spells CASKGTGDSPLHF. The CDR3 nucleotides read TGTGCCAGCAAAGGGACAGGGGATTCACCCCTCCACTTT.

The gene calls are TRBV24-1 and TRBJ2-1; 9 bases map to TRBD1. The CDR3 has 15 amino acids. V was clipped by 7 bases and J by 5 bases; unmatched bases: 8. Germline V gene lookup returns CDR1 KGHDR and CDR2 SFDVKD. The CDR3 coding sequence is TGTGCCACCAGGGCACAGGGGGCGCTTAACAATGAGCAGTTCTTC. Translated, it gives CATRAQGALNNEQFF.

The V gene is TRBV7-8, the J gene TRBJ1-2; 7 bases align to TRBD1. The germline V gene has CDR1 SGHVS and CDR2 FQNEAQ. Germline trimming cut 1 base from V and 3 bases from J; bases unmatched to any gene: 5. This CDR3 comprises 15 residues. The CDR3 region has the DNA TGTGCCAGCAGCTTAGGCAGGGGGGCGGACTATGGCTACACCTTC. Translation: CASSLGRGADYGYTF.

The chain recombines TRBV28 with TRBJ1-2; D not resolved. The CDR3 totals 14 residues. Germline V gene lookup returns CDR1 MDHEN and CDR2 SYDVKM. V shed 2 bases and J shed 5 bases, with 12 bases lying between them. The CDR3 here is CASSLTGSRYGYTF. Written as DNA, the CDR3 is TGTGCCAGCAGTTTAACGGGATCCCGTTATGGCTACACCTTC.

This chain joins TRBV7-9 and TRBJ2-5, with unresolved D. The length of the CDR3 is 14 residues. Germline-derived CDR1 and CDR2 are SEHNR and FQNEAQ (reference sequence). V was shortened by 5 bases and J by 2 bases, with 12 bases between the two germline ends. The CDR3: CASSIRQEQETQYF. Written as DNA, the CDR3 is TGTGCCAGCAGCATTCGCCAGGAGCAAGAGACCCAGTACTTC. Combining the CDR3 with reference TRBV7-9 and TRBJ2-5 gives the whole variable domain DTGVSQNPRHKITKRGQNVTFRCDPISEHNRLYWYRQTLGQGPEFLTYFQNEAQLEKSRLLSDRFSAERPKGSFSTLEIQRTEQGDSAMYLCASSIRQEQETQYFGPGTRLLVL.

This rearrangement joins TRBV30 to TRBJ2-2, with 9 bases matching TRBD2. Germline CDR1 GTSNPN, CDR2 SVGIG (reference sequence). V gave up 3 bases and J gave up 2 bases; unmatched junction bases: 7. The CDR3 runs 16 residues. In DNA, the CDR3 is TGTGCCTGGAGGGGGGCGGGAGGGTTAAACACCGGGGAGCTGTTTTTT. Translated, it gives CAWRGAGGLNTGELFF.

V is TRBV11-3 and J is TRBJ2-1; 8 nucleotides align to TRBD2. The CDR3 length is 13 residues. Germline lookup yields CDR1 SGHNT and CDR2 YENEEA. The trim removed 6 bases at V and 9 bases at J, leaving 7 bases unmatched. CDR3: CASSRGLEGEQFF. CDR3 bases: TGTGCCAGCAGTCGGGGACTAGAGGGTGAGCAGTTCTTC. The whole variable domain, filled in from reference TRBV11-3 and TRBJ2-1, reads EAGVVQSPRYKIIEKKQPVAFWCNPISGHNTLYWYLQNLGQGPELLIRYENEEAVDDSQLPKDRFSAERLKGVDSTLKIQPAELGDSAVYLCASSRGLEGEQFFGPGTRLTVL.

The gene calls are TRBV28 and TRBJ1-2; 8 bases are a match to TRBD1. Losses at the gene ends were 7 bases for V and 8 bases for J; bases not matched to a gene: 9. Germline CDR1 is MDHEN and CDR2 is SYDVKM. There are 13 residues in the CDR3. CDR3 DNA sequence: TGTGCCAGCACTTCAACAGGGGGGGGCGGCTACACCTTC. Translation: CASTSTGGGGYTF.

The chain links TRBV5-6 to TRBJ2-7; no firm D call. CDR1 is SGHDT and CDR2 is YYEEEE in the germline V gene. V lost 2 bases to trimming and J lost 7 bases, with 7 bases between them. The CDR3 consists of 11 residues. CDR3 bases: TGTGCCAGCAGCTTAAATAAAGAGCAGTACTTC. It yields the protein CASSLNKEQYF.

CDR3 sequence reads: CASSPGGRYGYTF. The CDR3 coding sequence is TGTGCCAGCAGTCCCGGGGGTCGATATGGCTACACCTTC. The chain couples TRBV6-5 to TRBJ1-2; D is possibly TRBD1 (5 bases). The CDR3 is 13 amino acids. Trimming removed 5 bases at V and 5 bases at J, with 12 bases between. Germline V lookup: CDR1 MNHEY, CDR2 SVGAGI.

The chain uses TRBV4-3 and TRBJ2-7; D may be TRBD2 (7 bases). Trimming pared 3 bases from V and 3 bases from J, leaving 12 bases between. CDR3 length: 14 amino acids. Germline CDR1 and CDR2: LGHNA and YSLEER. The CDR3 here is CASSHRRGLYEQYF. The CDR3 DNA sequence: TGCGCCAGCAGCCACCGGCGGGGGCTCTACGAGCAGTACTTC.

The V call is TRBV11-2, the J call TRBJ1-6, with unresolved D. The CDR3 has 13 amino acids. Germline values: CDR1 SGHAT, CDR2 FQNNGV. V lost 4 bases, J lost 7 bases, and 8 bases lay in between. The CDR3 DNA follows: TGTGCCAGCAGCTCCATTCGGAATTCACCCCTCCACTTT. Translating gives CASSSIRNSPLHF.

There are a few counts of this clone. The chain carries TRBV24-1 and TRBJ2-3, with D possibly called TRBD1 or TRBD2 (5 bases each). Trimming shortened V by 4 bases and J by 4 bases, and 14 bases separated the two germline ends. Germline CDR1 reads KGHDR; CDR2 reads SFDVKD. The CDR3 runs 15 residues. In DNA, the CDR3 is TGTGCCACCAGTGAGTACCGGGACCCATCAGATACGCAGTATTTT. Residues: CATSEYRDPSDTQYF.

The V gene is TRBV28, the J gene TRBJ2-7; TRBD1 agrees at 11 bases. Germline CDR1 is MDHEN and CDR2 is SYDVKM. Trimming took 6 bases from V and 7 from J; bases not matched to a gene: 8. CDR3 size: 14 residues. The CDR3, as DNA: TGTGCCAGCAGACAAGGACAGGGGGCGCGGGAGCAGTACTTC. Translation gives CASRQGQGAREQYF.

The chain is built from TRBV2 and TRBJ1-5; D is ambiguous. Germline loops: CDR1 SNHLY, CDR2 FYNNEI. The CDR3 covers 14 residues. Trimming pared 3 bases from V and 2 bases from J, leaving 8 bases between. The CDR3 loop reads CASSDRGRNQPQHF. CDR3 DNA: TGTGCCAGCAGTGATCGGGGTCGCAATCAGCCCCAGCATTTT.

This chain links TRBV28 with TRBJ1-5; D is perhaps TRBD1 (5 bases). CDR3 length: 17 amino acids. V lost 5 bases, J lost 1 base, and 18 bases lay in between. Germline V gene lookup returns CDR1 MDHEN and CDR2 SYDVKM. The chain's CDR3 is CASSEHPGRGSNQPQHF. The CDR3 nucleotides read TGTGCCAGCAGTGAACACCCGGGACGGGGGAGCAATCAGCCCCAGCATTTT.

V and J are TRBV2 and TRBJ1-5; D remains ambiguous. The V gene lost 2 bases and the J gene lost 10 bases, with 18 bases spanning the gap. This CDR3 contains 15 residues. Germline CDR1 reads SNHLY; CDR2 reads FYNNEI. In nucleotides, the CDR3 is TGTGCCAGCAGTGAAATTAGGGCAGCCGAAGGACCCCAGCATTTT. This gives the protein CASSEIRAAEGPQHF.

With regard to this clone: This sample includes further DNA sequences coding for the same CDR3. The DNA for the CDR3 is TGCGCCAGCAGCCAAGTAGGCGGGTATGGCTACACCTTC. Translated, it gives CASSQVGGYGYTF. V usage is TRBV4-3 and J usage is TRBJ1-2, with unresolved D. V was pared by 1 base and J by 5 bases, with 8 bases between. CDR1 is LGHNA, CDR2 YSLEER, per germline. The CDR3 sequence is 13 residues long.

The chain links TRBV18 to TRBJ1-5, with unresolved D. The CDR3 is made up of 16 amino acids. V dropped 3 bases and J dropped 7 bases, with 19 bases sitting between them. In germline, CDR1 is KGHSH, CDR2 LQKENI. CDR3 protein: CASSPNAGFTPQPQHF. For the CDR3, the DNA is TGTGCCAGCTCACCCAACGCCGGCTTTACCCCCCAGCCCCAGCATTTT.

The J gene is TRBJ1-6, the V gene TRBV7-2; 8 nucleotides line up with TRBD1. The germline V gene has CDR1 SGHTA and CDR2 FQGNSA. CDR3 length equals 14 residues. Trimming at V came to 5 bases and at J to 7 bases, leaving 4 bases not matched to a gene. CDR3 protein: CASSRTGMNSPLHF. The CDR3 DNA reads TGTGCCAGCAGCCGGACAGGGATGAATTCACCCCTCCACTTT.